The sequence of this TCR beta chain was determined in a study of blood T cell repertoires in COVID-19. Germline V gene lookup returns CDR1 MNHEY and CDR2 SVGAGI. The germline V and J ends were trimmed by 0 bases and 3 bases, with 6 bases remaining between them. The CDR3 spans 15 residues. The data were produced by immunoSEQ multiplex PCR, yet TCRdb's version contains in-frame clones alone and is incomplete. The sample carries tens of thousands of clones, approximately 84% recorded once. The clonotype originates from a human donor in a cohort sampled during active COVID-19. Sequencing was performed on peripheral blood. V usage is TRBV6-5 and J usage is TRBJ1-6; unclear D gene. The CDR3 DNA is TGTGCCAGCAGTTACTCCGCGGGCTATAATTCACCCCTCCACTTT. It encodes CASSYSAGYNSPLHF.